This is a list of T cell receptor beta chains from one sample in a study of shared clonotypes between healthy human individuals. Clones were sequenced by immunoSEQ multiplex PCR, and TCRdb holds only the in-frame ones, with some missing. The sample holds over a million clones; around 78% are singletons and the top ten take around 0.47%. The sample taken for sequencing was memory CD4+ T cells from PBMCs. The receptors originated from a man between 18 and 29 years old in good health. Some clones in this sample may be carry-over from other donors' samples. The CDR3 runs from the conserved cysteine through the conserved F or W. Each record gives: D gene, V gene, J gene, clone size, CDR3 protein, CDR3 DNA. The D gene is left open where the match is weak. Clone size, where shown, is once, few, many, or a class for clones that have expanded.

.	TRBV18	TRBJ2-7	.	CASSPPGLYEQYF	TGTGCCAGCTCACCTCCGGGGTTATACGAGCAGTACTTC
.	TRBV7-9	TRBJ1-1	few	CASTATRGGRTEAFF	TGTGCCAGCACCGCTACGCGAGGGGGTAGGACTGAAGCTTTCTTT
.	TRBV7-8	TRBJ2-5	.	CASSSRPQETQYF	TGTGCCAGCAGCTCCAGGCCCCAAGAGACCCAGTACTTC
.	TRBV5-6	TRBJ1-4	.	CASSLEAGVEKLFF	TGTGCCAGCAGCTTGGAGGCAGGGGTTGAAAAACTGTTTTTT
TRBD2	TRBV4-2	TRBJ2-2	.	CASSQEATSGPPGELFF	TGTGCCAGCAGCCAAGAGGCGACTAGCGGACCTCCCGGGGAGCTGTTTTTT
.	TRBV6-4	TRBJ2-1	.	CASSVDPYGEQFF	TGTGCCAGCAGTGTGGACCCTTATGGCGAGCAGTTCTTC
.	TRBV5-1	TRBJ2-7	.	CASSLVVAEQYEQYF	TGCGCCAGCAGCTTGGTTGTCGCGGAGCAATACGAGCAGTACTTC
.	TRBV6-1	TRBJ2-5	.	CASSEAWREGDETQYF	TGTGCCAGCAGTGAAGCCTGGCGCGAGGGGGATGAGACCCAGTACTTC
TRBD1	TRBV10-3	TRBJ2-7	.	CAISEVGQGDEQYF	TGTGCCATCAGTGAGGTTGGACAGGGCGACGAGCAGTACTTC
.	TRBV7-2	TRBJ1-4	.	CASSLVLGGNEKLFF	TGTGCCAGCAGCTTAGTCCTGGGGGGGAATGAAAAACTGTTTTTT
TRBD1	TRBV5-1	TRBJ1-1	.	CASSFGGGSAVNTEAFF	TGCGCCAGCAGCTTTGGAGGGGGCTCAGCTGTGAACACTGAAGCTTTCTTT
.	TRBV7-9	TRBJ2-2	once	CASSSGTNTGELFF	TGTGCCAGCAGCTCCGGGACTAACACCGGGGAGCTGTTTTTT
.	TRBV18	TRBJ2-7	few	CASSPTSPPIGEQYF	TGTGCCAGCTCACCGACCTCCCCCCCAATAGGCGAGCAGTACTTC
TRBD1	TRBV4-2	TRBJ1-1	.	CASSQKAGQGDEAFF	TGTGCCAGCAGCCAGAAAGCGGGACAGGGGGATGAAGCTTTCTTT
.	TRBV7-8	TRBJ2-7	.	CASSFGAGAYEQYF	.
TRBD2	TRBV7-2	TRBJ2-3	.	CASSLSSGRTDTQYF	TGTGCCAGCAGCTTAAGTAGCGGGAGGACAGATACGCAGTATTTT
.	TRBV6-5	TRBJ2-5	.	CASSYGPQETQYF	TGTGCCAGCAGTTACGGGCCTCAAGAGACCCAGTACTTC
.	TRBV11-2	TRBJ2-3	few	CASSPRGIGTDTQYF	TGTGCCAGCTCCCCCCGGGGAATCGGCACAGATACGCAGTATTTT
.	TRBV10-1	TRBJ2-2	.	CASDHGRSVAGELFF	TGCGCCAGCGATCACGGCCGGTCGGTGGCCGGGGAGCTGTTTTTT
.	TRBV29-1	TRBJ2-3	.	CSVEDPSSTDTQYF	TGCAGCGTTGAGGATCCCTCTAGCACAGATACGCAGTATTTT
.	TRBV7-2	TRBJ1-1	once	CASSLGRANTEAFF	TGTGCCAGCAGCCTAGGACGGGCGAACACTGAAGCTTTCTTT
TRBD1	TRBV6-4	TRBJ2-7	.	CASSELQFRDRGHEQYF	TGTGCCAGCAGTGAACTCCAGTTCCGGGACAGGGGCCACGAGCAGTACTTC
.	TRBV21-1	TRBJ1-5	.	CASSKAFVGGRDNQPQHF	TGTGCCAGCAGCAAAGCATTTGTAGGGGGACGAGACAATCAGCCCCAGCATTTT
.	TRBV9	TRBJ2-5	.	CASSVSSRGETQYF	TGTGCCAGCAGCGTATCCTCTCGGGGAGAGACCCAGTACTTC
.	TRBV5-1	TRBJ2-3	.	CASSLAWSANTDTQYF	TGCGCCAGCAGCTTGGCGTGGTCAGCAAACACAGATACGCAGTATTTT
TRBD1	TRBV18	TRBJ1-4	.	CASSPGTGVEKLFF	TGTGCCAGCTCACCCGGGACAGGGGTCGAAAAACTGTTTTTT
.	TRBV28	TRBJ1-2	.	CASSLGGGVLDGYTF	TGTGCCAGCAGTTTGGGTGGAGGGGTGCTGGATGGCTACACCTTC
.	TRBV2	TRBJ1-4	few	CASSEGEKLFF	TGTGCCAGCAGTGAAGGAGAAAAACTGTTTTTT
.	TRBV5-4	TRBJ2-5	.	CASSVPSASKTGTQYF	TGTGCCAGCAGCGTTCCTAGCGCCTCGAAGACGGGGACCCAGTACTTC
TRBD1	TRBV11-3	TRBJ1-2	.	CASSLPTGAGGYTF	TGTGCCAGCAGCCTTCCGACAGGGGCGGGAGGCTACACCTTC
.	TRBV9	TRBJ2-2	.	CASSVAPGELFF	TGTGCCAGCAGCGTAGCCCCAGGGGAGCTGTTTTTT
.	TRBV6-4	TRBJ2-3	few	CASSDLVTGSTDTQYF	TGTGCCAGCAGTGACCTGGTAACAGGTAGCACAGATACGCAGTATTTT
TRBD1	TRBV27	TRBJ1-5	.	CASRRTGGPYSNQPQHF	TGTGCCAGCAGGCGGACAGGGGGCCCCTATAGCAATCAGCCCCAGCATTTT
TRBD1	TRBV28	TRBJ2-3	.	CASQTGVGRDTQYF	TGTGCCAGTCAGACAGGGGTGGGGCGGGATACGCAGTATTTT
.	TRBV18	TRBJ2-3	.	CASSPRARSTDTQYF	TGTGCCAGCTCACCCCGCGCCAGAAGCACAGATACGCAGTATTTT
.	TRBV5-6	TRBJ2-3	.	CASSLEATTDTQYF	TGTGCCAGCAGCTTGGAGGCTACCACAGATACGCAGTATTTT
.	TRBV5-1	TRBJ2-2	.	CASSLVAAGSGELFF	TGCGCCAGCAGCTTGGTAGCCGCCGGGAGCGGGGAGCTGTTTTTT
.	TRBV2	TRBJ2-5	.	CASSRVLAQETQYF	TGTGCCAGCAGCAGGGTCTTGGCCCAAGAGACCCAGTACTTC
.	TRBV7-9	TRBJ1-2	.	CASSLSLTPIYGYTF	TGTGCCAGCAGCTTATCCCTCACTCCGATCTATGGCTACACCTTC